The source of this T cell receptor beta chain is a study of CD8 T cells in Susac syndrome. This CDR3 has 15 amino acids. V was clipped by 4 bases and J by 4 bases; unmatched bases: 7. CDR1 MNHEY and CDR2 SMNVEV come from the germline V gene (reference sequence). TCR beta sequences were obtained from blood CD8+ and CD4+ T cells. FACS enriched CD8+ TEMRA cells, while bulk CD8+ and CD4+ were negatively isolated. A quantity of about 0.5 to 1 ug RNA underwent reverse transcription using random hexamers. The immunoSEQ assay covered 54 Vbeta and 13 Jbeta segments for CDR3. MiXCR, run by TCRdb on the immunoSEQ multiplex PCR reads, gives a single entry per CDR3 protein. The top ten clones hold more than 0.08% of a sample with 170,000 or so distinct CDR3 sequences, about 94% of them seen once.

The sequenced material came from CD4+ T cells from PBMCs. The chain has TRBV27 and TRBJ2-1; 7 bases map to TRBD1. The receptor's source is a human donor with multiple sclerosis. Written as DNA, the CDR3 is TGTGCCAGCAGTTCCCGACAGGGATTTTACAATGAGCAGTTCTTC. Protein product: CASSSRQGFYNEQFF.